These T cell receptor beta chains were read from a single sample in a study of shared clonotypes between healthy human individuals. Some clones are missing from TCRdb's copy, which holds only in-frame ones; the method was immunoSEQ multiplex PCR. The repertoire holds 950,000 to 1,300,000 clones, with approximately 68% as singletons. The sequencing input was memory CD4+ T cells sorted from blood. The receptors stem from a man aged 18 to 29 in good health. Both conserved end residues are part of each CDR3. Each record gives: clone size, V gene, J gene, D gene, CDR3 DNA, CDR3 protein. A D gene is named only where the DNA matches it firmly. Some rows have no size entry. The others give once, few or many, or a class for an expanded clone.

>few|TRBV10-2|TRBJ1-2|TRBD1
TGCGCCAGCAGTGCCGGCCCATGGGACAGTAACTATGGCTACACCTTC
CASSAGPWDSNYGYTF
>.|TRBV28|TRBJ1-4|.
TGTGCCAGCAGTTCCTCAGGGGAGGGCGGTGAAAAACTGTTTTTT
CASSSSGEGGEKLFF
>.|TRBV5-1|TRBJ1-1|.
TGCGCCAGCAGCCCGCCCGGGTCGAGCGGCACTGAAGCTTTCTTT
CASSPPGSSGTEAFF
>few|TRBV6-5|TRBJ2-3|TRBD2
TGTGCCAGCAGTTTAGGGGAGGGCTACACAGATACGCAGTATTTT
CASSLGEGYTDTQYF
>.|TRBV2|TRBJ2-7|TRBD2
TGTGCCAGCAGGACGGGAGGCTACGAGCAGTACTTC
CASRTGGYEQYF
>.|TRBV5-1|TRBJ2-1|TRBD1
TGCGCCAGCAGCTTAGGACAGGGCAATGAGCAGTTCTTC
CASSLGQGNEQFF
>.|TRBV5-4|TRBJ2-7|.
TGTGCCAGCAGCTTAATTTCGTCGAGCTCCTACGAGCAGTACTTC
CASSLISSSSYEQYF
>.|TRBV11-2|TRBJ2-5|.
TGTGCCAGCAGCTTAGCTGCAACAGGGTACCATACTCCACAAGAGACCCAGTACTTC
CASSLAATGYHTPQETQYF
>.|TRBV27|TRBJ2-6|.
TGTGCCAGCAGGGGGGACTCTGGGGCCAACGTCCTGACTTTC
CASRGDSGANVLTF
>.|TRBV11-2|TRBJ1-2|.
TGTGCCAGCAGGCCAGGGATAGGGGACAACTATGGCTACACCTTC
CASRPGIGDNYGYTF
>.|TRBV5-6|TRBJ2-7|.
TGTGCCAGCAGCTTGGACAGGGTACGAGGGGAGCAGTACTTC
CASSLDRVRGEQYF
>.|TRBV19|TRBJ2-1|.
TGTGCCAGTAGTATAGGCCTTAGCTCCTACAATGAGCAGTTCTTC
CASSIGLSSYNEQFF
>.|TRBV19|TRBJ1-6|TRBD1
TGTGCCAGTAGGGGGACAGGGTTCAATTCACCCCTCCACTTT
CASRGTGFNSPLHF
>.|TRBV5-1|TRBJ2-1|TRBD1
TGCGCCAGCAGCAGCGGACAGGAGACCTTAGGTAGGCAGTTCTTC
CASSSGQETLGRQFF
>.|TRBV5-1|TRBJ1-1|TRBD1
TGCGCCAGCAGCTTGAGGGCGGACAGGGTGAGGACTGAAGCTTTCTTT
CASSLRADRVRTEAFF
>.|TRBV11-3|TRBJ2-1|TRBD1
TGTGCCAGCAGCTCGGGGCAGGGGGCGTCCAATGAGCAGTTCTTC
CASSSGQGASNEQFF
>.|TRBV5-1|TRBJ2-7|.
TGCGCCAGCAGCTTGAGCCTCACCGAGCAGTACTTC
CASSLSLTEQYF
>.|TRBV28|TRBJ1-2|.
TGTGCCAGCACCATGTTGGAGGGACGTGGCTACACCTTC
CASTMLEGRGYTF
>.|TRBV25-1|TRBJ2-5|.
TGTGCCAGCAGTGCCCCCGGGGCTCAGCAGTACTTC
CASSAPGAQQYF
>.|TRBV4-1|TRBJ2-3|TRBD1
TGCGCCAGCAGGTCCCCGGGACAGGGGGCCTCTACGCAGTATTTT
CASRSPGQGASTQYF
>.|TRBV5-1|TRBJ2-1|TRBD2
TGCGCCAGCAGCAAAAGCCACTCTAGCGGGACGAGGAGCTCCTACAATGAGCAGTTCTTC
CASSKSHSSGTRSSYNEQFF
>once|TRBV4-1|TRBJ1-6|.
TGCGCCAGCAGCCAAGATATGACAGCATTTAATTCACCCCTCCACTTT
CASSQDMTAFNSPLHF
>.|TRBV19|TRBJ2-5|.
TGTGCCAGTAGTGAAAGAGGCATTCAAGAGACCCAGTACTTC
CASSERGIQETQYF
>.|TRBV9|TRBJ1-1|TRBD1
TGTGCCAGCAGCGGAAGGGACAGGGAGAACACTGAAGCTTTCTTT
CASSGRDRENTEAFF
>.|TRBV2|TRBJ1-6|.
TGTGCCAGCACCGAACAGGCGAGGGGGAATTCACCCCTCCACTTT
CASTEQARGNSPLHF
>few|TRBV5-6|TRBJ1-1|.
TGTGCCAGCAGCTTGCGGTTATTTAGAGCTGAAGCTTTCTTT
CASSLRLFRAEAFF
>many|TRBV5-1|TRBJ2-2|TRBD1
TGCGCCAGCAGCTTATGGACAGGGCGAACCGGGGAGCTGTTTTTT
CASSLWTGRTGELFF
>.|TRBV11-3|TRBJ2-3|TRBD2
TGTGCCAGCAGCCCATTTAGCGGGGGGGCAGGAGATACGCAGTATTTT
CASSPFSGGAGDTQYF
>.|TRBV29-1|TRBJ1-1|TRBD1
TGCAGCGGGGACAGGGGATTTGAAGCTTTCTTT
CSGDRGFEAFF
>few|TRBV5-1|TRBJ1-1|.
TGCGCCAGCAGCTTAGGGGGACTCCCACCCATGAACACTGAAGCTTTCTTT
CASSLGGLPPMNTEAFF
>.|TRBV19|TRBJ1-3|.
TGTGCCAGTAGTATACGGGGGACGTCGTCTGGAAACACCATATATTTT
CASSIRGTSSGNTIYF
>.|TRBV18|TRBJ2-5|.
TGTGCCAGCTCACCACCAGGACTACAAGAGACCCAGTACTTC
CASSPPGLQETQYF
>.|TRBV29-1|TRBJ1-4|TRBD1
TGCAGCGTGACAGGGGGCGGTTCAACTAATGAAAAACTGTTTTTT
CSVTGGGSTNEKLFF
>.|TRBV18|TRBJ2-1|.
TGTGCCAGCTCACCAGGAGCGAACAATGAGCAGTTCTTC
CASSPGANNEQFF
>.|TRBV27|TRBJ1-1|.
TGTGCCAGCAGTTTAATGGGCACCCCAGGCACTGAAGCTTTCTTT
CASSLMGTPGTEAFF
>.|TRBV5-1|TRBJ2-2|TRBD1
TGCGCCAGCAGCTCCCGACAGGGTAACACCGGGGAGCTGTTTTTT
CASSSRQGNTGELFF
>.|TRBV19|TRBJ1-2|.
TGTGCCAGTAGTACCGCCAAAGGGTCTCATAACTATGGCTACACCTTC
CASSTAKGSHNYGYTF
>once|TRBV6-6|TRBJ1-6|.
TGTGCCAGCAGTTATTTGGATTCACCCCTCCACTTT
CASSYLDSPLHF
>.|TRBV2|TRBJ1-2|.
TGTGCCAGCAGTGACAGGCAGAAAGGCTACACCTTC
CASSDRQKGYTF
>.|TRBV6-1|TRBJ1-6|.
TGTGCCAATGGCGGTCAGGCCTATAATTCACCCCTCCACTTT
CANGGQAYNSPLHF
>few|TRBV20-1|TRBJ1-1|.
TGCAGTGCAACAGAGAACACTGAAGCTTTCTTT
CSATENTEAFF
>once|TRBV6-5|TRBJ1-2|.
TGTGCCAGCACCAAAACGGGGGGACTCTATGGCTACACCTTC
CASTKTGGLYGYTF
>.|TRBV7-9|TRBJ1-1|.
TGTGCCAGCGTACCGGGGAACAACCAATACGCTGAAGCTTTCTTT
CASVPGNNQYAEAFF
>.|TRBV11-3|TRBJ2-3|.
TGTGCCAGCAGCTTTCCGGGAGCCGGCACAGATACGCAGTATTTT
CASSFPGAGTDTQYF
>.|TRBV5-1|TRBJ2-1|TRBD2
TGCGCCAGCAGCTTGGATGGCGGGGGGGCCAAAAATGAGCAGTTCTTC
CASSLDGGGAKNEQFF